A selection of T cell receptor beta chains follows, all from one sample in a study of regulatory T cells in long-lasting Graves disease. In TCRdb, the multiplex PCR reads were re-called with MiXCR into one record per CDR3 protein. Here the sample spans under 400,000 distinct CDR3 sequences, 16% being singletons. The same sample was also used in a study of T cells in Graves' hyperthyroidism and ophthalmopathy.

The specimen comprised peripheral blood mononuclear cells (PBMCs), sampled at new diagnosis, from a patient treated with antithyroid drugs. These receptors all come from a man aged 40-49 years with Graves disease. Each CDR3 is given with its conserved first and last residue. A D gene is named only where the DNA matches it firmly. Where a row states a size, it is once, few, many or the class of an expanded clone; other rows omit it.

size: many
J: TRBJ1-5
length: 13
V: TRBV6-1
D: .
CDR3: CASRVLNNQPQHF
DNA: TGTGCCAGCAGGGTCCTTAACAATCAGCCCCAGCATTTT

size: many
J: TRBJ2-3
length: 13
V: TRBV2
D: .
CDR3: CASNREGTDTQYF
DNA: TGTGCCAGCAATAGGGAAGGTACAGATACGCAGTATTTT

size: many
J: TRBJ1-5
length: 10
V: TRBV6-2/TRBV6-3
D: .
CDR3: CASGNQPQHF
DNA: TGTGCCAGTGGAAATCAGCCCCAGCATTTT

size: .
J: TRBJ2-1
length: 16
V: TRBV29-1
D: TRBD2
CDR3: CSVVLGLADYYNEQLF
DNA: TGCAGCGTCGTCTTAGGACTAGCGGACTACTACAATGAGCAGCTCTTC

size: .
J: TRBJ2-1
length: 12
V: TRBV11-2
D: .
CDR3: CASSLAPNEQFF
DNA: TGTGCCAGCAGCTTAGCCCCCAATGAGCAGTTCTTC

size: many
J: TRBJ1-2
length: 13
V: TRBV12-3/TRBV12-4
D: .
CDR3: CASSLQAVYGYTF
DNA: TGTGCCAGCAGTTTACAGGCAGTATATGGCTACACCTTC

size: many
J: TRBJ1-4
length: 12
V: TRBV2
D: .
CDR3: CASRQSAGKLFF
DNA: TGTGCCAGCAGACAGTCTGCTGGAAAACTGTTTTTT

size: .
J: TRBJ2-3
length: 12
V: TRBV20-1
D: .
CDR3: CSAQTPTDTQYF
DNA: TGCAGTGCTCAGACGCCCACAGATACGCAGTATTTT

size: many
J: TRBJ1-5
length: 14
V: TRBV5-5
D: .
CDR3: CASSLDSVPRPQHF
DNA: TGTGCCAGCAGCTTGGATAGCGTCCCACGGCCCCAGCATTTT

size: .
J: TRBJ1-1
length: 15
V: TRBV10-3
D: TRBD1
CDR3: CAISAYTGEDTEAFF
DNA: TGTGCCATCAGTGCGTATACAGGGGAGGACACTGAAGCTTTCTTT